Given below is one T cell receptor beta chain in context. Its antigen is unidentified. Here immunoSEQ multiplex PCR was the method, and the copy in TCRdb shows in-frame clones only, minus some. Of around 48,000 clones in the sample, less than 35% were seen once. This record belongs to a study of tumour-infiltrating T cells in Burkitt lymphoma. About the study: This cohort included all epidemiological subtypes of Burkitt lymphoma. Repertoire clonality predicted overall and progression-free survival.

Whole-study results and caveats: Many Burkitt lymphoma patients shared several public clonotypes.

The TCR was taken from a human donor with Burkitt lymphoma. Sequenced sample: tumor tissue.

The CDR3 region has the DNA TGTGCCAGCAGCTCGAGGGGTCTAGCGGGGGTTGCGCAGTATTTT. Its protein is CASSSRGLAGVAQYF. The chain is built from TRBV7-2 and TRBJ2-3; 10 nucleotides line up with TRBD2. With 4 bases clipped from V and 10 bases from J, the junction kept 11 bases outside the gene matches. The germline V gene encodes CDR1 SGHTA and CDR2 FQGNSA. The CDR3 length is 15 residues. Full variable domain (remainder filled in from reference TRBV7-2 and TRBJ2-3): GAGVSQSPSNKVTEKGKDVELRCDPISGHTALYWYRQSLGQGLEFLIYFQGNSAPDKSGLPSDRFSAERTGGSVSTLTIQRTQQEDSAVYLCASSSRGLAGVAQYFGPGTRLTVL.